These 6 T cell receptor beta chains came from one sample sequenced in a study of blood T cell repertoires in COVID-19. Method: immunoSEQ multiplex PCR; TCRdb's copy keeps in-frame clones and lacks some. The sample comprises roughly 50,000 clones, about nine tenths of which are singletons, and 2.6% rests with the top ten. Source material: peripheral blood. These receptors were obtained from an elderly woman with COVID-19, enrolled during active disease.

This chain connects TRBV5-8 to TRBJ1-1; perhaps TRBD1 as D (5 bases). The CDR3 covers 15 residues. Trimming shortened V by 9 bases and J by 0 bases, and 18 bases separated the two germline ends. Germline V gene lookup returns CDR1 SGHTS and CDR2 YDEGEE. The CDR3 region is CANLPETALNTEAFF. CDR3 DNA sequence: TGTGCCAACCTCCCCGAGACAGCCTTGAACACTGAAGCTTTCTTT.

The chain has TRBV5-1 and TRBJ2-3; D might be TRBD2 (6 bases). Germline V CDR1 and CDR2: SGHRS, YFSETQ. Between the trimmed V and J ends, which lost 4 bases and 2 bases, there was a span of 17 bases. This CDR3 has 16 amino acids. In nucleotides, the CDR3 is TGCGCCAGCAGCCCCTGGACTAATTACTACACAGATACGCAGTATTTT. Amino acid sequence: CASSPWTNYYTDTQYF.

This clone was detected once. Here the CDR3 reads CASSRQAGVDTQYF. The DNA for the CDR3 is TGTGCCAGCAGCAGACAGGCAGGGGTTGATACGCAGTATTTT. The chain couples TRBV14 to TRBJ2-3; perhaps TRBD1 as D (6 bases). Germline loops: CDR1 SGHDN, CDR2 FVKESK. The V end lost 5 bases, the J end lost 6 bases, and 15 bases lay between the germline ends. The CDR3 has 14 amino acids.

The V and J genes are TRBV25-1 and TRBJ2-1; 8 nucleotides line up with TRBD1. The ends lost 6 bases at V and 3 bases at J; junction bases unmatched: 7. Germline V gene lookup returns CDR1 MGHDK and CDR2 SYGVNS. The CDR3 covers 15 residues. The CDR3, as DNA: TGTGCCAGCAGGGCAACCGGGACAGGCTACAATGAGCAGTTCTTC. This sequence encodes CASRATGTGYNEQFF.

The chain employs TRBV18 and TRBJ1-2; 10 positions match TRBD1. CDR1 is KGHSH and CDR2 is LQKENI in the germline V gene. V was pared by 2 bases and J by 4 bases, with 7 bases of the junction left unmatched. The CDR3 consists of 16 residues. CDR3 nucleotides: TGTGCCAGCTCACCATCCCGGGACAGGGGTGGCTATGGCTACACCTTC. Its translation: CASSPSRDRGGYGYTF.

The chain combines TRBV19 with TRBJ1-5; 7 bases align to TRBD1. The CDR3 is made up of 14 amino acids. The germline V gene has CDR1 LNHDA and CDR2 SQIVND (reference sequence). V lost 4 bases, J lost 2 bases, and 2 bases stayed unmatched. As DNA, the CDR3 is TGTGCCAGTAGTACTACAGGGGGCAATCAGCCCCAGCATTTT. Its protein product is CASSTTGGNQPQHF.